The 26 T cell receptor beta chains below were found in one sample sequenced in a study of T cells in Graves' hyperthyroidism and ophthalmopathy. RNA transcripts gave rise to amplified TCR beta CDR3 regions. The study used the HTBI primer set for a first-round RT-PCR of the TCR CDR3. Each CDR3 protein gets one entry after TCRdb re-called the multiplex PCR reads with MiXCR. The sample lists some 700,000 distinct CDR3 sequences; 15% to 20% were seen once. Material: blood. These receptor sequences come from a man in his fifties with Graves' hyperthyroidism.

This clonotype came up many times. The V and J genes are TRBV5-1 and TRBJ2-1, with 10 bases fitting TRBD1. Unmatched junction bases numbered 1, after V lost 0 bases and J lost 1 base. In germline, CDR1 is SGHRS, CDR2 YFSETQ. This CDR3 region has 16 residues. The CDR3 region is CASSLGDRGSYNEQFF. CDR3 DNA: TGCGCCAGCAGCTTGGGGGACAGGGGTTCCTACAATGAGCAGTTCTTC.

This clonotype was observed at least ten times. The chain is built from TRBV28 and TRBJ1-5, with D perhaps matching TRBD1 (6 bases). In germline, CDR1 is MDHEN, CDR2 SYDVKM. Trimming stripped 5 bases from V and 7 bases from J, with 15 bases between. This CDR3 has 14 residues. The DNA of the CDR3 is TGTGCCAGCAGTGGCGACAGGATTCAGCAGCCCCAGCATTTT. Residues: CASSGDRIQQPQHF. Using reference TRBV28 and TRBJ1-5 for the parts outside the CDR3, the full variable domain is DVKVTQSSRYLVKRTGEKVFLECVQDMDHENMFWYRQDPGLGLRLIYFSYDVKMKEKGDIPEGYSVSREKKERFSLILESASTNQTSMYLCASSGDRIQQPQHFGDGTRLSIL.

This clonotype has a handful of counts. This chain joins TRBV7-9 and TRBJ1-2; maybe TRBD1 (6 bases). The CDR3 sequence is 12 residues long. Germline V gene lookup returns CDR1 SEHNR and CDR2 FQNEAQ (reference sequence). V lost 5 bases, J lost 13 bases, and 17 bases lay in between. The CDR3 region is CASSEATGSCTF. CDR3 sequence (DNA): TGTGCCAGCAGCGAAGCGACAGGTTCGTGCACCTTC. Filled out from reference TRBV7-9 and TRBJ1-2, the complete variable domain reads DTGVSQNPRHKITKRGQNVTFRCDPISEHNRLYWYRQTLGQGPEFLTYFQNEAQLEKSRLLSDRFSAERPKGSFSTLEIQRTEQGDSAMYLCASSEATGSCTFGSGTRLTVV.

A remark on this clonotype: At one of its ends the junction is not consistent with the germline gene, which may arise from a read error. The rearrangement links TRBV6-4 to TRBJ2-5; TRBD1 is a possible D gene (5 bases). Germline values: CDR1 MRHNA, CDR2 SNTAGT. The CDR3 runs to 15 residues. CDR3 residues: CASSYSGQGAETQYF. The CDR3 DNA reads as TGTGCCAGCAGTTACTCGGGTCAGGGCGCCGAGACCCAGTACTTC.

This clonotype was found a few times. As DNA, the CDR3 is TGTGCCAGCAGCTTAGTGGGGACTCCCCATCTTTGGTTCTTC. Its translation: CASSLVGTPHLWFF. The V and J genes are TRBV7-8 and TRBJ2-1, with D perhaps TRBD2 (6 bases). The germline V gene has CDR1 SGHVS and CDR2 FQNEAQ. V was cut by 1 base and J by 15 bases, with 19 bases left in between. CDR3 size: 14 residues.

As regards this clonotype: One junction end does not reproduce the germline sequence, and a read error may be involved. The chain is built from TRBV15 and TRBJ2-5; 7 nucleotides match TRBD2. Germline V CDR1 and CDR2: LNHNV, YYDKDF (reference sequence). The CDR3 is 15 residues long. The CDR3 DNA reads TGTGCCACCAGCAGAGCGGGGACTAAGGGAGAGGCCCAGTACTTC. Its protein product is CATSRAGTKGEAQYF.

This clonotype has ten or more counts. The rearrangement joins TRBV7-2 to TRBJ2-7; TRBD2 matches at 8 bases. Germline CDR1 is SGHTA and CDR2 is FQGNSA. V shed 1 base, J shed 1 base, and the junction held 3 bases outside the gene matches. The CDR3 loop spans 15 amino acids. CDR3 bases: TGTGCCAGCAGCTTAGGAGCGGGAGTGTCCTACGAGCAGTACTTC. Translated: CASSLGAGVSYEQYF.

The chain employs TRBV2 and TRBJ2-5; 14 bases agree with TRBD2. The CDR3 totals 17 residues. With V trimmed by 3 bases and J by 3 bases, 6 bases remained unmatched. The germline gives CDR1 SNHLY, CDR2 FYNNEI. This chain's CDR3 is CASSEDRGLAGEETQYF. In DNA form, the CDR3 reads TGTGCCAGCAGTGAGGACAGGGGACTAGCGGGAGAAGAGACCCAGTACTTC.

This clonotype was found a few times. The CDR3 bases are TGTGCCTGGAGGGACAGGGTCGGTAATTCACCCCTCCACTTT. This translates into CAWRDRVGNSPLHF. The chain carries TRBV30 and TRBJ1-6; 8 bases are shared with TRBD1. This CDR3 contains 14 residues. The germline CDR1 and CDR2 sequences are GTSNPN and SVGIG (reference sequence). V lost 3 bases and J lost 6; bases outside the gene matches: 4.

CDR3 DNA sequence: TGTGCCAGCAGCGGAACAACAGGGTCGAACACCGGGGAGCTGTTTTTT. Translating gives CASSGTTGSNTGELFF. The chain links TRBV9 to TRBJ2-2; the D gene is possibly TRBD1 (6 bases). From germline, CDR1 is SGDLS and CDR2 YYNGEE. The CDR3 has 16 amino acids. With 3 bases removed from V and 0 bases from J, the gap between germline ends came to 12 bases.

This clonotype was found a few times. This chain links TRBV24-1 with TRBJ2-7; no reliable D call. With 4 bases removed from V and 4 bases from J, the gap between germline ends came to 10 bases. CDR1 and CDR2 from the germline V gene are KGHDR and SFDVKD. There are 13 residues in the CDR3. The CDR3, as DNA: TGTGCCACCAGTGACGGCTCCGGTTACGAGCAGTACTTC. Translated, it gives CATSDGSGYEQYF.

The chain is built from TRBV7-2 and TRBJ2-1, with D perhaps TRBD2 (5 bases). Trimming took off 5 bases at V and 8 bases at J, with 16 bases between the two ends. The CDR3 totals 14 residues. Germline V gene data show CDR1 as SGHTA and CDR2 as FQGNSA. CDR3 in amino acids: CASSPDLAVHEQFF. Here the CDR3 DNA reads TGTGCCAGCAGCCCGGACCTAGCTGTACATGAGCAGTTCTTC. The whole variable domain, remainder taken from reference TRBV7-2 and TRBJ2-1, is GAGVSQSPSNKVTEKGKDVELRCDPISGHTALYWYRQSLGQGLEFLIYFQGNSAPDKSGLPSDRFSAERTGGSVSTLTIQRTQQEDSAVYLCASSPDLAVHEQFFGPGTRLTVL.

This rearrangement joins TRBV4-3 to TRBJ1-2; TRBD1 aligns across 7 bases. The CDR3 extends over 15 amino acids. With V trimmed by 4 bases and J by 2 bases, 7 bases remained unmatched. Germline values: CDR1 LGHNA, CDR2 YSLEER. CDR3 loop: CASSPSRGKNYGYTF. The CDR3, as DNA: TGCGCCAGCAGCCCCAGCAGGGGGAAGAACTATGGCTACACCTTC.

With regard to this clonotype: A junction end diverges from the germline sequence, so it may reflect a read error. This chain links TRBV5-4 with TRBJ2-5; 9 bases fit TRBD2. The length of the CDR3 is 15 residues. Germline values: CDR1 SGHNT, CDR2 YYREEE (reference sequence). This chain's CDR3 is CASSLRLAEQEAQYF. In nucleotides, the CDR3 is TGTGCCAGCAGCTTGAGACTAGCGGAACAAGAGGCCCAGTACTTC.

This clonotype appeared a few times. The chain carries TRBV6-5 and TRBJ1-1, with D tentatively TRBD1 (5 bases). The CDR3 is made up of 16 amino acids. The V gene lost 4 bases and the J gene lost 2 bases, with 17 bases spanning the gap. Germline CDR1 MNHEY, CDR2 SVGAGI. The CDR3: CASSSRDGRVNTEAFF. Written as DNA, the CDR3 is TGTGCCAGCAGTTCCCGGGACGGGCGAGTTAACACTGAAGCTTTCTTT.

The chain recombines TRBV10-3 with TRBJ1-1; unclear D gene. The CDR3 is made up of 13 amino acids. Germline V CDR1 and CDR2: ENHRY, SYGVKD. The V gene lost 4 bases and the J gene lost 4 bases, with 10 bases spanning the gap. The DNA for the CDR3 is TGTGCCATCAGTGTGAACGTCGGCACTGAAGCTTTCTTT. Translating it yields CAISVNVGTEAFF.

In this sample, this clonotype turned up a few times. V usage is TRBV5-1 and J usage is TRBJ2-1; weak D call: TRBD2 (7 bases). The V gene lost 4 bases and the J gene lost 3 bases, with 14 bases spanning the gap. The CDR3 contains 15 residues. Germline assignment: CDR1 SGHRS and CDR2 YFSETQ. The chain's CDR3 is CASSPGEGGYNEQFF. The CDR3 DNA follows: TGCGCCAGCAGCCCGGGGGAGGGGGGCTACAATGAGCAGTTCTTC.

This clonotype was observed a few times. The chain carries TRBV7-2 and TRBJ1-1; D possibly corresponds to TRBD1 (6 bases). Trimming shortened V by 11 bases and J by 3 bases, and 16 bases separated the two germline ends. This CDR3 region has 13 residues. Germline CDR1 and CDR2: SGHTA and FQGNSA. The CDR3 region is CAPTPGVDTEAFF. The DNA of the CDR3 is TGTGCCCCGACCCCAGGGGTGGACACTGAAGCTTTCTTT.

This clonotype was seen more than once but under ten times. A read error is possible here, since a much larger clone lies one base away. The gene calls are TRBV7-6 and TRBJ2-7; maybe TRBD1 (6 bases). This CDR3 is 15 amino acids long. Germline-derived CDR1 and CDR2 are SGHVS and FNYEAQ. CDR3 loop: CANSLQTGSSYEQYF. CDR3 nucleotides: TGTGCCAACAGCTTACAGACAGGAAGCTCCTACGAGCAGTACTTC.

The chain recombines TRBV24-1 with TRBJ2-1; 13 positions agree with TRBD2. The CDR3 runs to 17 residues. V shed 4 bases and J 5 bases; nucleotides not matched to a gene: 7. From germline, CDR1 is KGHDR and CDR2 SFDVKD. CDR3 region: CATSENGLAGADNEQFF. Written as DNA, the CDR3 is TGTGCCACCAGTGAAAACGGACTAGCGGGAGCCGACAATGAGCAGTTCTTC.

Notes on this clonotype: This clone may be a read error of a much larger clone one base away. The chain couples TRBV6-2 or TRBV6-3 to TRBJ2-1; D might be TRBD1 or TRBD2, each matching 5 bases. This CDR3 spans 18 amino acids. Trimming removed 1 base from V and 6 bases from J, with 22 bases in between. Per germline, CDR1 MNHEY and CDR2 SVGEGT. CDR3 in DNA: TGTGCCAGCAGTTACTTGCGAGGGAAAGGGGCGCAGGGCAATGAGCAGTTCTTC. It is translated as CASSYLRGKGAQGNEQFF.

In its sample, this clonotype was seen a few times. The V and J genes are TRBV19 and TRBJ1-2; 9 nucleotides agree with TRBD1. The J segment lost 9 bases and the V segment lost 5 bases, leaving 4 bases of the junction unmatched. Germline-derived CDR1 and CDR2 are LNHDA and SQIVND (reference sequence). This CDR3 has 12 residues. The CDR3, as DNA: TGTGCCAGTAGTGCGGACAGGGGAAGCTACACCTTC. Protein: CASSADRGSYTF.

There are a few counts of this clonotype. V gene TRBV6-1 combines with J gene TRBJ1-1; 9 nucleotides agree with TRBD1. V lost 3 bases, J lost 1 base, and 6 bases stayed unmatched. Per germline, CDR1 MNHNS and CDR2 SASEGT. The CDR3 length is 16 residues. CDR3 in amino acids: CASSDLTGGGNTEAFF. CDR3 nucleotides: TGTGCCAGCAGTGATCTGACAGGGGGGGGGAACACTGAAGCTTTCTTT.

Many counts were recorded for this clonotype. The V and J genes are TRBV2 and TRBJ2-1; 9 bases agree with TRBD1. Per the germline V gene, CDR1 is SNHLY and CDR2 is FYNNEI. The trim removed 4 bases at V and 10 bases at J, leaving 11 bases unmatched. The CDR3 contains 15 residues. The CDR3 region is CASSASPGQGFEQFF. The CDR3 coding sequence is TGTGCCAGCAGTGCCTCCCCGGGACAGGGATTCGAGCAGTTCTTC. Variable domain in full (rest from reference TRBV2 and TRBJ2-1): EPEVTQTPSHQVTQMGQEVILRCVPISNHLYFYWYRQILGQKVEFLVSFYNNEISEKSEIFDDQFSVERPDGSNFTLKIRSTKLEDSAMYFCASSASPGQGFEQFFGPGTRLTVL.

The table lists this clonotype with many counts. V and J are TRBV10-3 and TRBJ2-3, with D perhaps given as TRBD1 or TRBD2 (5 bases each). The V end was cut by 4 bases, the J end by 2 bases, with 22 bases between. CDR1 and CDR2 from the germline V gene are ENHRY and SYGVKD. There are 18 residues in the CDR3. The CDR3 DNA sequence: TGTGCCATCAGTGGGGGCCCGAAGAAGCGGAGGATCACAGATACGCAGTATTTT. Amino acids: CAISGGPKKRRITDTQYF.

Ten or more counts support this clonotype. As DNA, the CDR3 is TGTGCCACCAGTGATCCGGGACTAGCGGGAGGGCCCTCCTACAATGAGCAGTTCTTC. Protein: CATSDPGLAGGPSYNEQFF. The rearrangement links TRBV24-1 to TRBJ2-1; 16 nucleotides line up with TRBD2. Trimming at V came to 3 bases and at J to 0 bases, leaving 4 bases not matched to a gene. Germline V lookup: CDR1 KGHDR, CDR2 SFDVKD. This CDR3 region has 19 residues.